These T cell receptor beta chains were read from a single sample in a study of blood T cell repertoires in COVID-19. Some clones are missing from TCRdb's copy, which holds only in-frame ones; the method was immunoSEQ multiplex PCR. The table has 280,000 or so clones, approximately 81% seen once. The sequenced sample was PBMCs or T cells enriched from blood (not recorded which). Source of these receptors: a woman in her forties or fifties who had recovered from COVID-19. Each CDR3 is given with its conserved first and last residue. The order of the fields is J gene, clone size, D gene, V gene, CDR3 protein, CDR3 DNA. D genes are given only for firm matches. Rows give clone size only sometimes, using once, few, many, or a class for an expanded clone.

J: TRBJ2-1
size: NA
D: TRBD2
V: TRBV19
CDR3: CASRLAGAFDEQFF
DNA: TGTGCCAGTAGGCTAGCGGGGGCTTTTGATGAGCAGTTCTTC

J: TRBJ2-7
size: NA
D: NA
V: TRBV5-1
CDR3: CASSLPTGSYEQYF
DNA: TGCGCCAGCAGCTTACCCACAGGGTCCTACGAGCAGTACTTC

J: TRBJ2-5
size: once
D: NA
V: TRBV10-3
CDR3: CAISGDPTDQETQYF
DNA: TGTGCCATCAGTGGGGATCCGACAGACCAAGAGACCCAGTACTTC

J: TRBJ2-3
size: NA
D: NA
V: TRBV5-4
CDR3: CASSLAGASGPDTQYF
DNA: TGTGCCAGCAGCTTGGCGGGTGCTAGTGGTCCAGATACGCAGTATTTT

J: TRBJ2-3
size: NA
D: NA
V: TRBV27
CDR3: CASSRVGATDTQYF
DNA: TGTGCCAGCAGTAGGGTTGGGGCCACAGATACGCAGTATTTT

J: TRBJ2-4
size: NA
D: NA
V: TRBV11-2
CDR3: CASSLDLGQAGAKNIQYF
DNA: TGTGCCAGCAGCTTAGATCTAGGACAAGCGGGTGCCAAAAACATTCAGTACTTC

J: TRBJ1-1
size: NA
D: NA
V: TRBV6-5
CDR3: CASSPWRNLNTEAFF
DNA: TGTGCCAGCAGTCCTTGGAGGAATTTGAACACTGAAGCTTTCTTT

J: TRBJ2-1
size: NA
D: TRBD2
V: TRBV28
CDR3: CASSLFSGGNNEQFF
DNA: TGTGCCAGCAGTTTATTCAGCGGGGGTAACAATGAGCAGTTCTTC

J: TRBJ1-2
size: few
D: NA
V: TRBV7-6
CDR3: CASSPTDNYGYTF
DNA: TGTGCCAGCAGCCCGACAGATAACTATGGCTACACCTTC

J: TRBJ2-7
size: NA
D: NA
V: TRBV11-2
CDR3: CASSLRGGPYEQYF
DNA: TGTGCCAGCAGCTTAAGGGGTGGGCCCTACGAGCAGTACTTC

J: TRBJ2-1
size: NA
D: NA
V: TRBV24-1
CDR3: CATSDSNLAAPYNEQFF
DNA: TGTGCCACCAGTGATTCCAATTTAGCGGCCCCCTACAATGAGCAGTTCTTC

J: TRBJ1-1
size: NA
D: TRBD1
V: TRBV25-1
CDR3: CASSRPGTGLPEAFF
DNA: TGTGCCAGCAGTAGACCCGGGACAGGGTTACCTGAAGCTTTCTTT

J: TRBJ1-4
size: NA
D: NA
V: TRBV3-1/TRBV3-2
CDR3: CASSQGQDLYEKLFF
DNA: TGTGCCAGCAGCCAGGGGCAGGATCTATATGAAAAACTGTTTTTT

J: TRBJ2-2
size: NA
D: TRBD2
V: TRBV6-5
CDR3: CASGEGNTGELFF
DNA: TGTGCCAGCGGGGAGGGCAACACCGGGGAGCTGTTTTTT

J: TRBJ1-5
size: once
D: NA
V: TRBV11-2
CDR3: CASSTGYSNQPQHF
DNA: TGTGCCAGCAGCACAGGTTATAGCAATCAGCCCCAGCATTTT

J: TRBJ1-2
size: NA
D: NA
V: TRBV5-8
CDR3: CASSLERGSRGYTF
DNA: TGTGCCAGCAGCTTGGAACGCGGGTCTCGTGGCTACACCTTC

J: TRBJ2-2
size: NA
D: NA
V: TRBV28
CDR3: CASSLLGELFF
DNA: TGTGCCAGCAGTTTACTCGGGGAGCTGTTTTTT

J: TRBJ1-4
size: NA
D: NA
V: TRBV16
CDR3: CASSQYPPGAGEKLFF
DNA: TGTGCCAGCAGCCAATATCCGCCTGGGGCGGGGGAAAAACTGTTTTTT

J: TRBJ2-1
size: few
D: NA
V: TRBV5-1
CDR3: CASSSQGGDNEQFF
DNA: TGCGCCAGCAGCTCCCAGGGCGGGGACAATGAGCAGTTCTTC

J: TRBJ2-7
size: medium-sized
D: TRBD2
V: TRBV6-2/TRBV6-3
CDR3: CASSQGLAVSYEQYF
DNA: TGTGCCAGCAGTCAGGGACTAGCGGTCTCCTACGAGCAGTACTTC

J: TRBJ1-6
size: NA
D: NA
V: TRBV12-3/TRBV12-4
CDR3: CASSLQAASPLHF
DNA: TGTGCCAGCAGTTTACAGGCCGCCTCACCCCTCCACTTT

J: TRBJ2-7
size: medium-sized
D: NA
V: TRBV5-1
CDR3: CASRLGSYATVEQYF
DNA: TGCGCCAGCAGATTGGGGTCCTACGCTACAGTTGAGCAGTACTTC

J: TRBJ1-6
size: NA
D: NA
V: TRBV12-3/TRBV12-4
CDR3: CASSFRGSSPLHF
DNA: TGTGCCAGCAGTTTTAGGGGTAGCTCACCCCTCCACTTT

J: TRBJ2-5
size: NA
D: TRBD2
V: TRBV7-9
CDR3: CASSLRGTSGETQYF
DNA: TGTGCCAGCAGCTTACGTGGGACTAGCGGAGAGACCCAGTACTTC

J: TRBJ1-1
size: NA
D: TRBD1
V: TRBV30
CDR3: CAWSRDSGTEAFF
DNA: TGTGCCTGGAGTAGGGACAGTGGGACTGAAGCTTTCTTT

J: TRBJ2-5
size: NA
D: TRBD2
V: TRBV5-8
CDR3: CASRAILAGLQETQYF
DNA: TGTGCCAGCAGGGCTATCCTAGCGGGCCTACAAGAGACCCAGTACTTC

J: TRBJ2-7
size: NA
D: TRBD1
V: TRBV28
CDR3: CASRGAGGSYEQYF
DNA: TGTGCCAGCAGGGGGGCAGGGGGCTCCTACGAGCAGTACTTC

J: TRBJ2-7
size: NA
D: TRBD1
V: TRBV18
CDR3: CASSPSTDRTGFDEQYF
DNA: TGTGCCAGCTCACCCTCAACTGACAGGACAGGCTTCGACGAGCAGTACTTC

J: TRBJ1-1
size: NA
D: TRBD1
V: TRBV3-1/TRBV3-2
CDR3: CASSLGTGGRAEAFF
DNA: TGTGCCAGCAGCCTAGGGACAGGAGGGAGGGCTGAAGCTTTCTTT

J: TRBJ1-1
size: NA
D: NA
V: TRBV11-2
CDR3: CASSLDRAGAEAFF
DNA: TGTGCCAGCAGCTTAGATCGGGCCGGGGCTGAAGCTTTCTTT

J: TRBJ2-7
size: NA
D: TRBD1
V: TRBV7-9
CDR3: CASSLTGAHEQYF
DNA: TGTGCCAGCAGCTTAACAGGGGCTCACGAGCAGTACTTC

J: TRBJ2-1
size: NA
D: NA
V: TRBV5-1
CDR3: CASSLGTRSGTYNEQFF
DNA: TGCGCCAGCAGCTTGGGAACTCGTAGCGGAACCTACAATGAGCAGTTCTTC

J: TRBJ2-7
size: NA
D: TRBD1
V: TRBV15
CDR3: CATSKGQYSYEQYF
DNA: TGTGCCACCAGCAAGGGACAGTACTCCTACGAGCAGTACTTC

J: TRBJ2-5
size: few
D: TRBD1
V: TRBV24-1
CDR3: CATRDRDQETQYF
DNA: TGTGCCACCCGGGACAGGGACCAAGAGACCCAGTACTTC

J: TRBJ1-2
size: NA
D: NA
V: TRBV5-1
CDR3: CASSLAGDGYTF
DNA: TGCGCCAGCAGCTTAGCAGGGGACGGCTACACCTTC

J: TRBJ2-5
size: NA
D: NA
V: TRBV27
CDR3: CASSSARATKETQYF
DNA: TGTGCCAGCAGTTCCGCCCGCGCAACTAAAGAGACCCAGTACTTC

J: TRBJ1-6
size: NA
D: TRBD1
V: TRBV7-2
CDR3: CASTDELTGGNSPLHF
DNA: TGTGCCAGCACCGATGAATTGACAGGGGGGAATTCACCCCTCCACTTT

J: TRBJ2-7
size: NA
D: NA
V: TRBV4-1
CDR3: CASSQDAVGDEQYF
DNA: TGCGCCAGCAGCCAAGACGCCGTAGGGGACGAGCAGTACTTC

J: TRBJ2-3
size: NA
D: TRBD2
V: TRBV18
CDR3: CASSPGLAGGTQYF
DNA: TGTGCCAGCTCACCTGGACTAGCGGGGGGTACGCAGTATTTT

J: TRBJ1-2
size: once
D: TRBD1
V: TRBV3-1/TRBV3-2
CDR3: CASSLGQGGIYGYTF
DNA: TGTGCCAGCAGCCTCGGACAGGGAGGGATCTATGGCTACACCTTC

J: TRBJ1-3
size: NA
D: TRBD1
V: TRBV18
CDR3: CASSPTTNRGLENTIYF
DNA: TGTGCCAGCTCACCCACCACGAACAGGGGGCTGGAAAACACCATATATTTT

J: TRBJ2-7
size: NA
D: TRBD2
V: TRBV7-9
CDR3: CASRRSGGSYEQYF
DNA: TGTGCCAGCAGAAGGAGCGGGGGGTCCTACGAGCAGTACTTC

J: TRBJ1-1
size: NA
D: NA
V: TRBV2
CDR3: CASSTRREPGTEAFF
DNA: TGTGCCAGCAGTACACGACGGGAGCCGGGCACTGAAGCTTTCTTT

J: TRBJ2-1
size: NA
D: NA
V: TRBV5-4
CDR3: CASSKEASYNEQFF
DNA: TGTGCCAGCAGCAAGGAGGCATCCTACAATGAGCAGTTCTTC

J: TRBJ1-6
size: NA
D: NA
V: TRBV30
CDR3: CAWSVRQGSSPLHF
DNA: TGTGCCTGGAGTGTACGCCAGGGCAGTTCACCCCTCCACTTT

J: TRBJ1-3
size: NA
D: TRBD1
V: TRBV2
CDR3: CASSSTGGAGNTIYF
DNA: TGTGCCAGCAGTTCTACAGGGGGCGCTGGAAACACCATATATTTT

J: TRBJ2-3
size: NA
D: NA
V: TRBV7-2
CDR3: CASSSWSSTDTQYF
DNA: TGTGCCAGCAGCTCATGGAGTAGCACAGATACGCAGTATTTT

J: TRBJ2-7
size: NA
D: TRBD1
V: TRBV18
CDR3: CASSPGQIPYEQYF
DNA: TGTGCCAGCTCACCGGGACAGATACCCTACGAGCAGTACTTC